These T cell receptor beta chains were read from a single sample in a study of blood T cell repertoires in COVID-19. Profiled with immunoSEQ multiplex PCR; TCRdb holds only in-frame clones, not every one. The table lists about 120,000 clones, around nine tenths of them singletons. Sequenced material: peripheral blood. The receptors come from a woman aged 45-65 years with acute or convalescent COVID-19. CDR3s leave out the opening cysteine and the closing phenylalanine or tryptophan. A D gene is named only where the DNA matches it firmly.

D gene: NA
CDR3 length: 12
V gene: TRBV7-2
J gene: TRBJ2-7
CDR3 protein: ASSLALEDYEQY

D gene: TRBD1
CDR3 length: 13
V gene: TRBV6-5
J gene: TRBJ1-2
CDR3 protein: ASSYEGQDPYGYT

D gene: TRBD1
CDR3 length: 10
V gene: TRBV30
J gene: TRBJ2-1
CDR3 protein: ALTDRGNEQF

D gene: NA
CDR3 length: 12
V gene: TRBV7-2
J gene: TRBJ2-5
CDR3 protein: ASSFTRSGETQY

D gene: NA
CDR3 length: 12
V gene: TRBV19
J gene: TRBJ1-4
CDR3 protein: ATALRQREEKLF

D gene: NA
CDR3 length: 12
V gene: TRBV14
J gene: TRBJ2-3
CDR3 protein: ASSQVQVEDTQY

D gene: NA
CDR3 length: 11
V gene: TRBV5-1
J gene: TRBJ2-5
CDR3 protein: ASSLTGEETQY

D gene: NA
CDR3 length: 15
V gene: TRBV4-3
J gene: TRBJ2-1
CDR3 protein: ASSQESEANSYNEQF

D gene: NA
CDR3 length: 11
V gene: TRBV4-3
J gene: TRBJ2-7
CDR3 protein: ASSQVRGYEQY

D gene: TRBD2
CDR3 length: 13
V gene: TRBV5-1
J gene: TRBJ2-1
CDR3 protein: ASSPGTSGIDEQF

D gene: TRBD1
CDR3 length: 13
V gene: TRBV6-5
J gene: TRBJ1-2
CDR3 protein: ASSSPDRVTYGYT

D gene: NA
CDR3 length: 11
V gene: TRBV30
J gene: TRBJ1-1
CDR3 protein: AWSDLDYTEAF

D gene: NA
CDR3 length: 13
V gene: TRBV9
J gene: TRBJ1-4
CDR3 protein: ASSVGAGYNEKLF

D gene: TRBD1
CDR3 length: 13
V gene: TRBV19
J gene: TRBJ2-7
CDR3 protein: ASSIKQQGIHEQY

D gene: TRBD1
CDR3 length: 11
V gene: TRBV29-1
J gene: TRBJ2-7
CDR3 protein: SVARGISYEQY

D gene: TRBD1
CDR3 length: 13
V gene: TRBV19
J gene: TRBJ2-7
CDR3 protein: ASTPSGTGGYEQY

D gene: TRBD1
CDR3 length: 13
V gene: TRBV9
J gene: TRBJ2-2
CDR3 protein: ASSAGTVNTGELF

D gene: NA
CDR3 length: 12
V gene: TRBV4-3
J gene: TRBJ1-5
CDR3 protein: ASSQVASQQPQH

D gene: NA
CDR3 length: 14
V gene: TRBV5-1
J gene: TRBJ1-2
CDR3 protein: ASSLANGRRDLGYT

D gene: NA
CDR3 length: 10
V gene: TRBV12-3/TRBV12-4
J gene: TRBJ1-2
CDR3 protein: ASSPGQSGYT

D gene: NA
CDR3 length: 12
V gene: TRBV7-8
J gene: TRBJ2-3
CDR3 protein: ASSLGRTTDTQY

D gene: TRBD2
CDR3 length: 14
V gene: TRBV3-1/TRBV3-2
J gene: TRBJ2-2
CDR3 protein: ASSQAGTSEVGELF

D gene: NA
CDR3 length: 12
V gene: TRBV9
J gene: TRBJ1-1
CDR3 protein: ASSPRLLNTEAF

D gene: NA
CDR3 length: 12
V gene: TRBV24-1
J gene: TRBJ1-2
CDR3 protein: ATSAPDSNYGYT

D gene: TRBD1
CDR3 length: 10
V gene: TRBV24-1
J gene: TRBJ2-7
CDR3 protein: ATWTGGYEQY

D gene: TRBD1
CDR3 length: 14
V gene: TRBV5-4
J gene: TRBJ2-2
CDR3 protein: ASSTDRDGSTGELF

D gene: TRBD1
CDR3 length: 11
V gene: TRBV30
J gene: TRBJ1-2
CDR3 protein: AWTGTVGRGYT

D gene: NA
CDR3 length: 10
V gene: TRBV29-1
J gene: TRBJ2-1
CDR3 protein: SVVLREGEQF

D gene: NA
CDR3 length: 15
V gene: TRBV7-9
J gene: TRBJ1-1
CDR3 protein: ASSLQGQFFMNTEAF

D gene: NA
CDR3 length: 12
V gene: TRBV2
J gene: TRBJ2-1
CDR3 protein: ASTGESSYNEQF

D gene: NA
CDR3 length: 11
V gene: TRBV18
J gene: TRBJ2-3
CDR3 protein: ASESGGTDTQY

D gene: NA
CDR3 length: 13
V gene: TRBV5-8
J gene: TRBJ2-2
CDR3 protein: ASSLYSKNTGELF

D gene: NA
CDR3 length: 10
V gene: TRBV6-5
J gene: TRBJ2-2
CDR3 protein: ASSRGSGELF

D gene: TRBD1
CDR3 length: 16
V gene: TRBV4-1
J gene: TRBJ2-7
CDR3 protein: ASSQDWTGVGNYYEQY

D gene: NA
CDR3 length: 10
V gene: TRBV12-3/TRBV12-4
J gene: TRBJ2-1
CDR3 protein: ASSLGTGYQF

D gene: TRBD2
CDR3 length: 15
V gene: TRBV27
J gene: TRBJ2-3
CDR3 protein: ASSFRLAGDRTYTQY

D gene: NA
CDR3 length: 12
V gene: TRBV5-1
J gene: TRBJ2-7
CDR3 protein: ASSSSLQGFEQY

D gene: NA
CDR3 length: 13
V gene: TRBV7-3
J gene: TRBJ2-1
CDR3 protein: ASSLTPGVYNEQF

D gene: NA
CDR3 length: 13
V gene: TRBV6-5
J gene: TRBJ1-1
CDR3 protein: ASTVTQGAKTEAF

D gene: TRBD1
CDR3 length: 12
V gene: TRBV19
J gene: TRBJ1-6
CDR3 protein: ASSRGQVASPLH

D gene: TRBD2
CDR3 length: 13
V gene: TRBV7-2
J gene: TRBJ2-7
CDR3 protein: ASSQLAGVVYEQY

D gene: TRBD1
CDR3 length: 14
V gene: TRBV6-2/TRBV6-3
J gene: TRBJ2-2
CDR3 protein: ASSYRTGGLDGELF

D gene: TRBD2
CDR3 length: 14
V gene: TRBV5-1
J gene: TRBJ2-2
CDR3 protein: ASSLRLAGANGELF

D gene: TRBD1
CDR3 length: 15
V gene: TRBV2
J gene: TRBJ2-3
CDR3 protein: ASSDAGTGLAADTQY

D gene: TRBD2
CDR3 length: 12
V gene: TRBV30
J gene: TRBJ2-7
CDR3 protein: AWSLGTSGSEQY

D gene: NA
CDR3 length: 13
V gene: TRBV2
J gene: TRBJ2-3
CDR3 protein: ASSEAWRETDTQY

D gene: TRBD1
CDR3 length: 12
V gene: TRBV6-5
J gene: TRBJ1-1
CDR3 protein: ASTIDRGVTEAF

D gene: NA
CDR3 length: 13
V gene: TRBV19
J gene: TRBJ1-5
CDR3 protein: ASSSEGGPAQPQH

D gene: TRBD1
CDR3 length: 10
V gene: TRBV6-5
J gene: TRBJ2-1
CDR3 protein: ATLGGHNEQF

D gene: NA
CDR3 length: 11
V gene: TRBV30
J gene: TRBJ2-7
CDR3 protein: AWSAPPAYEQY

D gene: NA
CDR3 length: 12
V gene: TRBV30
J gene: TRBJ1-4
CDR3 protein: AWSVAVGYEKLF

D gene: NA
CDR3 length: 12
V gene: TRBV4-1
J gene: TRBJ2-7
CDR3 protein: ASSQELDPYEQY

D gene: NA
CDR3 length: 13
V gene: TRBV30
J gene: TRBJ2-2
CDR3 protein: AWSPPRKNTGELF

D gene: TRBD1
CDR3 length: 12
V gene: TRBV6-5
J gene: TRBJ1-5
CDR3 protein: ASSATGGDQPQH

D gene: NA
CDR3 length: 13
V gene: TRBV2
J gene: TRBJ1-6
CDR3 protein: ASSDPQIYNSPLH

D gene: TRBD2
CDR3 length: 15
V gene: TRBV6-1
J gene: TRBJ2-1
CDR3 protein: ASSELGLAQSYNEQF

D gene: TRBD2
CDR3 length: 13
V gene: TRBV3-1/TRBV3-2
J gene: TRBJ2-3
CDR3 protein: ASSLGRDYSDTQY